This TCR beta chain was recovered during a study of CD8 T cells in ankylosing spondylitis. Findings and limits, study-wide: A TCR beta motif of about eight highly homologous variants appeared characteristic of ankylosing spondylitis blood. Disease-linked clones reportedly concentrated significantly in matched ankylosing spondylitis synovial fluid.

This clonotype showed up many times. The target antigen is unknown. Germline CDR1 and CDR2: SGDLS and YYNGEE. V gave up 0 bases and J gave up 5 bases, with 13 bases separating them. The CDR3 covers 15 residues. Construction of TCR beta libraries was performed using quantitative 5'-RACE with molecular barcodes. MiXCR was run by TCRdb on the 5' RACE reads, yielding one entry per CDR3 protein. The table shows about 510,000 distinct CDR3 sequences, with 5.3% occurring only once. The sample consisted of blood, either unsorted or a sorted T cell fraction (not recorded which). The clonotype was recovered from a male donor with ankylosing spondylitis. V usage is TRBV9 and J usage is TRBJ2-3; D is ambiguous. CDR3 residues: CASSVEVVSGDTQYF. CDR3 DNA: TGTGCCAGCAGCGTAGAGGTAGTTTCGGGAGATACGCAGTATTTT.